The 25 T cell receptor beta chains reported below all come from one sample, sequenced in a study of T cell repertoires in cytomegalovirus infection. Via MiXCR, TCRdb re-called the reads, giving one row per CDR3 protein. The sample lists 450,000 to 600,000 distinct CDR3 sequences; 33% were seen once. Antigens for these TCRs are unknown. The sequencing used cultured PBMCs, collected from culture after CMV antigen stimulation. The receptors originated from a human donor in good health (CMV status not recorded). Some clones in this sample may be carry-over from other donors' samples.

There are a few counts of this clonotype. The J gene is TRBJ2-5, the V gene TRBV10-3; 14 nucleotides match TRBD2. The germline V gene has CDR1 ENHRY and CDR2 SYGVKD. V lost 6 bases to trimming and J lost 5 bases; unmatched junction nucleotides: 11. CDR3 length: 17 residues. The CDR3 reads CAIRTGTSGSEKETQYF. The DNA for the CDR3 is TGTGCCATCAGGACCGGGACTAGCGGGAGTGAGAAGGAGACCCAGTACTTC.

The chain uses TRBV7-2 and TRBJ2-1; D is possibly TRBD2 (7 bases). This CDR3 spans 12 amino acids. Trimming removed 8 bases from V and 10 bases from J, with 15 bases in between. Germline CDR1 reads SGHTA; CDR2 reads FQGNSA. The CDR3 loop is CASGGAVGEQFF. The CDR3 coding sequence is TGTGCCAGCGGGGGGGCTGTAGGGGAGCAGTTCTTC.

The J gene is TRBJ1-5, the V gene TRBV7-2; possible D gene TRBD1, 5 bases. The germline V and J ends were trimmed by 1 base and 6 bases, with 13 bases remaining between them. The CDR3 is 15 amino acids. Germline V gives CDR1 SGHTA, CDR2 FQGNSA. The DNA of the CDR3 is TGTGCCAGCAGCTTAGACCCAGGGTTGGTTCAGCCCCAGCATTTT. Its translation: CASSLDPGLVQPQHF.

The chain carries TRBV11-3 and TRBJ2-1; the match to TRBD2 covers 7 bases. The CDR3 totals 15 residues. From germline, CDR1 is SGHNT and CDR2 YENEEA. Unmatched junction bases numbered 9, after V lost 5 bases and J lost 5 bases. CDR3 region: CASSTGLVHHNEQFF. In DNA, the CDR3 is TGTGCCAGCAGCACCGGACTAGTTCACCACAATGAGCAGTTCTTC.

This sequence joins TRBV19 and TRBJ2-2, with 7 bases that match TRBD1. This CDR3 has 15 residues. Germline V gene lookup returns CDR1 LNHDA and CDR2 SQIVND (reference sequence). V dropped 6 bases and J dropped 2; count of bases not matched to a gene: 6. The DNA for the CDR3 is TGTGCCAGTAGCCTGGGGGACAGTAACACCGGGGAGCTGTTTTTT. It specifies CASSLGDSNTGELFF.

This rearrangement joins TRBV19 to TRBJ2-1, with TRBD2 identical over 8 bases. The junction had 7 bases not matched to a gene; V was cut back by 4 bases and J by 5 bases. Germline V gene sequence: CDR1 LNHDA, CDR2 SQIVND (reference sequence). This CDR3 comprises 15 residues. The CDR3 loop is CASSKGTSGNNEQFF. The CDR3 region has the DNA TGTGCCAGTAGTAAGGGGACTAGTGGAAACAATGAGCAGTTCTTC.

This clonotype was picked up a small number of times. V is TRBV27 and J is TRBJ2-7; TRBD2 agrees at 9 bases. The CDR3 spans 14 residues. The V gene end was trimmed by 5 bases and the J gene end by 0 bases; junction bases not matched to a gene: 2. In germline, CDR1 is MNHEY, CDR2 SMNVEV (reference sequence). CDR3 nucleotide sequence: TGTGCCAGCAGTCATAGCGGGAGCTCCTACGAGCAGTACTTC. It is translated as CASSHSGSSYEQYF.

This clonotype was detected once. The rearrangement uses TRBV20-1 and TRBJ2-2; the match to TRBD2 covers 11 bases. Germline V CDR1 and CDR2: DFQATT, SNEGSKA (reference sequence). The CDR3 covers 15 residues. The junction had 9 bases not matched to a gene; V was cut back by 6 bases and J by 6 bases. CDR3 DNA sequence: TGCAGTGCGAATCTAGCGGGAGGTGGGGCCGGGGAGCTGTTTTTT. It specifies CSANLAGGGAGELFF.

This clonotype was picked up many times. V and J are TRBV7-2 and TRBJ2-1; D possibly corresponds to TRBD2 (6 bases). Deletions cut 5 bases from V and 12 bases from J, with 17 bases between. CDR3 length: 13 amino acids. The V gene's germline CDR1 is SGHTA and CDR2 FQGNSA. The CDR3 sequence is CASSATPGVRQFF. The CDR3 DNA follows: TGTGCCAGCAGCGCCACTCCGGGGGTCAGGCAGTTCTTC.

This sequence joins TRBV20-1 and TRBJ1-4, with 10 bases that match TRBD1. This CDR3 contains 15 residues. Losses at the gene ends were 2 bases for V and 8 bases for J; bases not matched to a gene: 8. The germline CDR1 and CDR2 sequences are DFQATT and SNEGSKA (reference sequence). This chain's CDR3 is CSARRQGAVGEKLFF. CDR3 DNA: TGCAGTGCTAGAAGACAGGGGGCTGTGGGAGAAAAACTGTTTTTT.

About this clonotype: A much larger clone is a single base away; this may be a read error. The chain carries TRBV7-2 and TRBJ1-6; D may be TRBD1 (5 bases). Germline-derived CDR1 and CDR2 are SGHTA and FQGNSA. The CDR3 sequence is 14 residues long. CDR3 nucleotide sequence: TGTGCCGGCAGCCAAGGGGCGGACCGGTCACCCCTCCACTTT. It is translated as CAGSQGADRSPLHF. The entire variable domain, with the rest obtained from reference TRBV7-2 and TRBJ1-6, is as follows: GAGVSQSPSNKVTEKGKDVELRCDPISGHTALYWYRQSLGQGLEFLIYFQGNSAPDKSGLPSDRFSAERTGGSVSTLTIQRTQQEDSAVYLCAGSQGADRSPLHFGNGTRLTVT.

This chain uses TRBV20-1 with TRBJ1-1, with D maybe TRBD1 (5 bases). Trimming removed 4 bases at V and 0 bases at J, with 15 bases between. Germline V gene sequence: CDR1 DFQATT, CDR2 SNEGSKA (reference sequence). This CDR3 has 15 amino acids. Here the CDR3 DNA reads TGCAGTGCTAAAACGGGGGGGGGATTGAACACTGAAGCTTTCTTT. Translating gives CSAKTGGGLNTEAFF.

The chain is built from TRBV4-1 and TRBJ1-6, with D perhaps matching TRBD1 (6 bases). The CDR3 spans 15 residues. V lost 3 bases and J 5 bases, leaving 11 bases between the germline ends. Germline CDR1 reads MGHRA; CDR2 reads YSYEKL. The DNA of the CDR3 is TGCGCCAGCAGCCACCAACAGGGAGATAATTCACCCCTCCACTTT. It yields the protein CASSHQQGDNSPLHF.

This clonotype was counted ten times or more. The CDR3, as DNA: TGTGCCAGCAGCTTATTCCCACCCGGTTACACCGGGGAGCTGTTTTTT. Encoded protein: CASSLFPPGYTGELFF. The genes are TRBV7-2 and TRBJ2-2, with no clear D. Trimming shortened V by 2 bases and J by 3 bases, and 13 bases separated the two germline ends. Germline CDR1 SGHTA, CDR2 FQGNSA. The CDR3 is made up of 16 amino acids.

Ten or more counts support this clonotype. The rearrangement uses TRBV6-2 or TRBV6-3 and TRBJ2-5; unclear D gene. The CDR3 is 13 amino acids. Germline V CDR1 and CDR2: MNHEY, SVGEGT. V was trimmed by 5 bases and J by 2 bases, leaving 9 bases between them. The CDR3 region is CASSRTEQETQYF. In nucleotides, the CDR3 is TGTGCCAGCAGTCGGACGGAACAAGAGACCCAGTACTTC.

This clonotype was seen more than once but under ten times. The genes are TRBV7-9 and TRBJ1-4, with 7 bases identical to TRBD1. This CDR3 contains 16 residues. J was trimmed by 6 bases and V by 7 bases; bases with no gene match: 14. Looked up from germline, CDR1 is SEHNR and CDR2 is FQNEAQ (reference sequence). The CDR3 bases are TGTGCCAGCACCCCCGTGGGGATTACAGGGGATGAAAAACTGTTTTTT. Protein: CASTPVGITGDEKLFF. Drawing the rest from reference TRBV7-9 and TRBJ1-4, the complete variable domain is DTGVSQNPRHKITKRGQNVTFRCDPISEHNRLYWYRQTLGQGPEFLTYFQNEAQLEKSRLLSDRFSAERPKGSFSTLEIQRTEQGDSAMYLCASTPVGITGDEKLFFGSGTQLSVL.

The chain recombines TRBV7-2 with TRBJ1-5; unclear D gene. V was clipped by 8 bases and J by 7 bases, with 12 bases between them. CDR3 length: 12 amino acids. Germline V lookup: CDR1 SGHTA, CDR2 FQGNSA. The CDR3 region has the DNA TGTGCCAGCGGGAGAGTGGGCCAGCCCCAGCATTTT. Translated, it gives CASGRVGQPQHF. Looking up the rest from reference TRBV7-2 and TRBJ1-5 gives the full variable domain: GAGVSQSPSNKVTEKGKDVELRCDPISGHTALYWYRQSLGQGLEFLIYFQGNSAPDKSGLPSDRFSAERTGGSVSTLTIQRTQQEDSAVYLCASGRVGQPQHFGDGTRLSIL.

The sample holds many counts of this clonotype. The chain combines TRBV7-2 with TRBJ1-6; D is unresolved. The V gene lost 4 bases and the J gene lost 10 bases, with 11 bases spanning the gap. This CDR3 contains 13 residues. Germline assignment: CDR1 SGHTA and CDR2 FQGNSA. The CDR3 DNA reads TGTGCCAGCAGCTCAAGTTTTGTCTCACCCCTCCACTTT. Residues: CASSSSFVSPLHF.

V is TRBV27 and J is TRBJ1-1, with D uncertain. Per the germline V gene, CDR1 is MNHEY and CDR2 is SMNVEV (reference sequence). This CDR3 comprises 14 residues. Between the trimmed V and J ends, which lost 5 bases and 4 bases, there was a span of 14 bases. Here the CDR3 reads CASSNQGESTEAFF. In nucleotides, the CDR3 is TGTGCCAGCAGTAATCAAGGTGAGAGCACTGAAGCTTTCTTT.

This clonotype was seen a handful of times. The CDR3 nucleotides read TGTGCCAGCAGCTGGACTAGCGGGAAAATTCCGAACACCGGGGAGCTGTTTTTT. Protein sequence: CASSWTSGKIPNTGELFF. The chain employs TRBV7-9 and TRBJ2-2; 12 bases agree with TRBD2. Germline CDR1 SEHNR, CDR2 FQNEAQ (reference sequence). Unmatched junction bases numbered 6, after V lost 4 bases and J lost 0 bases. CDR3 length: 18 residues.

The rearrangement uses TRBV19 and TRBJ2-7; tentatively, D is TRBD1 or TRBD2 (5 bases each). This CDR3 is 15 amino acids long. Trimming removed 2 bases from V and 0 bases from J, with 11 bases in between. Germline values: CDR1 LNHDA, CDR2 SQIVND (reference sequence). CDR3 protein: CASSITGTSSYEQYV. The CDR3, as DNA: TGTGCCAGTAGTATAACCGGGACCAGCTCCTACGAGCAGTACGTC.

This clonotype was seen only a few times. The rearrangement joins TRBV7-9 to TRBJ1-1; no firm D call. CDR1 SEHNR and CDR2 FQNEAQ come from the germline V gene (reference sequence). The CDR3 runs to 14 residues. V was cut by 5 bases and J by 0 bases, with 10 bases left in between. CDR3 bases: TGTGCCAGCAGCCTACCGGTTGTGAACACTGAAGCTTTCTTT. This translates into CASSLPVVNTEAFF.

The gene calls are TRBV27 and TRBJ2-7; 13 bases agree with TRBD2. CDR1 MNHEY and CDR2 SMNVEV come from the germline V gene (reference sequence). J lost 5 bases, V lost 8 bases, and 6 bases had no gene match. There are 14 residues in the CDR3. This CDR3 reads CASRGLAGVHEQYF. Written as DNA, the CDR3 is TGTGCCAGCCGAGGACTAGCGGGAGTTCACGAGCAGTACTTC.

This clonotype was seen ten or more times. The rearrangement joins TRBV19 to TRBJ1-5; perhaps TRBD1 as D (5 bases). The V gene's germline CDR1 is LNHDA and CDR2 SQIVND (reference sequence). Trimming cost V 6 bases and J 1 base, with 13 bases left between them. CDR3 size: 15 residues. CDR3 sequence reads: CASRQGDGSNQPQHF. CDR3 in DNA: TGTGCCAGTAGGCAAGGGGACGGGAGCAATCAGCCCCAGCATTTT.

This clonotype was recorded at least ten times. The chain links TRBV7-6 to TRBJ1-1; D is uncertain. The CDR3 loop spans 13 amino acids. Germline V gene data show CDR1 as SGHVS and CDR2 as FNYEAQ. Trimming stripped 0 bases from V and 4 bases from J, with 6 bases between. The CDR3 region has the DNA TGTGCCAGCAGCTTAGCGCCCAGCACTGAAGCTTTCTTT. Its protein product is CASSLAPSTEAFF.